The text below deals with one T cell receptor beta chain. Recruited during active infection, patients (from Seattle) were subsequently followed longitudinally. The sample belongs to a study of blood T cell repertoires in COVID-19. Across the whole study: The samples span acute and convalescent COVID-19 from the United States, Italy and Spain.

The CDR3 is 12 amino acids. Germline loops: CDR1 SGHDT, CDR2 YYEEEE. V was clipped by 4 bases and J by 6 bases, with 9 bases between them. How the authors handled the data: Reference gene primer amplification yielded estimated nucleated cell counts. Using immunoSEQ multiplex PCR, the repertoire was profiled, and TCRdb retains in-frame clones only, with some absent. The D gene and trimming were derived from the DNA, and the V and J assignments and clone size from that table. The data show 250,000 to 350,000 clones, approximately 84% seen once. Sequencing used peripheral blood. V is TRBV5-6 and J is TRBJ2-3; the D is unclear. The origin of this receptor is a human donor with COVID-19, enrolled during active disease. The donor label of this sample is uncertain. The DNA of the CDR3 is TGTGCCAGCAGCCCCTTCCGGGATACGCAGTATTTT. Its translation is CASSPFRDTQYF.